These T cell receptor beta chains were read from a single sample in a study of blood T cell repertoires in COVID-19. The method was immunoSEQ multiplex PCR; TCRdb's version includes in-frame clones alone and lacks a portion of them. Of approximately 49,000 clones listed, 84% are singletons. Sequenced material: peripheral blood. These receptors all come from a man in his fifties with acute or convalescent COVID-19. CDR3s include the opening cysteine and the closing phenylalanine or tryptophan. The D gene is left open where the match is weak. Size is stated for part of the rows, as once, few or many counts, or as a class when the clone is expanded.

>-|TRBJ1-1|TRBV6-5|-
TGTGCCAGCAGTTACCGTTCGGGGGTGGGGAACACTGAAGCTTTCTTT
CASSYRSGVGNTEAFF
>-|TRBJ1-4|TRBV4-1|few
TGCGCCAGCAGCCAACGGGACACCTATGAAAAACTGTTTTTT
CASSQRDTYEKLFF
>-|TRBJ1-3|TRBV15|-
TGTGCCACCAGCAGAGATGGCGGGGGTTCCTCTGGAAACACCATATATTTT
CATSRDGGGSSGNTIYF
>TRBD1|TRBJ2-2|TRBV19|few
TGTGCCAGTAGTACTTCAGGGGGCACCGGGGAGCTGTTTTTT
CASSTSGGTGELFF
>TRBD1|TRBJ2-4|TRBV6-5|-
TGTGCCAGTCAGGGGGCGGCCAAAAACATTCAGTACTTC
CASQGAAKNIQYF
>-|TRBJ1-1|TRBV25-1|-
TGTGCCAGCAGTGAATTAGGAGGGGACACTGAAGCTTTCTTT
CASSELGGDTEAFF
>-|TRBJ1-2|TRBV2|-
TGTGCCAGCAGGGACAGACTCTATGGCTACACCTTC
CASRDRLYGYTF
>TRBD2|TRBJ2-7|TRBV6-5|-
TGTGCCGTCAAACCTAGCGGGAACTTCTACGAGCAGTACTTC
CAVKPSGNFYEQYF
>TRBD1|TRBJ2-7|TRBV5-1|-
TGCGCCAGCAGTCGGGACAGGGACCCCTACGAGCAGTACTTC
CASSRDRDPYEQYF
>-|TRBJ1-5|TRBV5-1|-
TGCGCCAGCAGCCTGCGACACAGGGTGGGCAATCAGCCCCAGCATTTT
CASSLRHRVGNQPQHF
>TRBD1|TRBJ1-5|TRBV24-1|-
TGTGCCACCAGTGACCCGACAGGGCTTCAGCCCCAGCATTTT
CATSDPTGLQPQHF
>TRBD1|TRBJ1-5|TRBV2|-
TGTGCCAGCAGTCCAAGTCCGGGACAGGGGAAGCCCCAGCATTTT
CASSPSPGQGKPQHF
>TRBD1|TRBJ2-7|TRBV7-3|-
TGTGCCAGCAGCCAAGCGACAGGGGGCTACGAGCAGTACTTC
CASSQATGGYEQYF
>-|TRBJ2-5|TRBV3-1/TRBV3-2|-
TGTGCCAGCAGCCGCGCACAAGAGACCCAGTACTTC
CASSRAQETQYF
>TRBD1|TRBJ1-5|TRBV10-3|-
TGTGCCATCAGTGCCACCGGACAGGGTGGAGGCAATCAGCCCCAGCATTTT
CAISATGQGGGNQPQHF
>-|TRBJ1-2|TRBV4-1|-
TGCGCCAGCAGCCAAGAATCGTCAGTTAACTATGGCTACACCTTC
CASSQESSVNYGYTF
>TRBD1|TRBJ1-6|TRBV2|-
TGTGCCAGCAGTGCACAGGGGGCTAAATCACCCCTCCACTTT
CASSAQGAKSPLHF
>TRBD1|TRBJ1-1|TRBV7-3|-
TGTGCCAGCAGCTTAACCGGGACAGATGACACTGAAGCTTTCTTT
CASSLTGTDDTEAFF
>TRBD2|TRBJ2-7|TRBV9|-
TGTGCCAGCAGCTTCGACCCACTAGCGGGGGGCGAGCAGTACTTC
CASSFDPLAGGEQYF
>-|TRBJ2-2|TRBV6-5|-
TGTGCCAGCAGCGTAGGACAGCCGAACACCGGGGAGCTGTTTTTT
CASSVGQPNTGELFF
>TRBD1|TRBJ1-1|TRBV5-1|once
TGCGCCAGCAGCCCTGGACAGGGGGGGACTGAAGCTTTCTTT
CASSPGQGGTEAFF
>-|TRBJ1-1|TRBV5-6|-
TGTGCCAGCAGCTTTATATTCGATGCTGCGATGAACACTGAAGCTTTCTTT
CASSFIFDAAMNTEAFF
>-|TRBJ1-4|TRBV2|-
TGTGCCAGCAGGCCCACAGAGGGTAATGAAAAACTGTTTTTT
CASRPTEGNEKLFF
>-|TRBJ1-2|TRBV6-5|few
TGTGCCAGCAGTCCGGACAGCTTTTCCTATGGCTACACCTTC
CASSPDSFSYGYTF
>TRBD1|TRBJ1-2|TRBV30|-
TGTGCCTGGAGCCTCGGGACAGGGGGCTACTATGGCTACACCTTC
CAWSLGTGGYYGYTF
>-|TRBJ2-3|TRBV19|-
TGTGCCAGTGGAAAGACTAACCTTCCCACAGATACGCAGTATTTT
CASGKTNLPTDTQYF
>TRBD1|TRBJ2-4|TRBV30|few
TGTGCCTGGAGTGTATCTGGACAGGGGAACATTCAGTACTTC
CAWSVSGQGNIQYF
>-|TRBJ1-3|TRBV28|-
TGTGCCAGCAGTTCCCTTCCCGGAAACACCATATATTTT
CASSSLPGNTIYF
>-|TRBJ1-2|TRBV29-1|-
TGCAGCGTTGAAAACAGGGAGGGCTATGGCTACACCTTC
CSVENREGYGYTF
>TRBD2|TRBJ2-1|TRBV4-1|-
TGCGCCAGCAGCCAAGAGCAGGGACTAGCGGGGTACAATGAGCAGTTCTTC
CASSQEQGLAGYNEQFF
>-|TRBJ2-7|TRBV28|once
TGTGCCAGTGGACAGTCCTACGAGCAGTACTTC
CASGQSYEQYF
>-|TRBJ1-1|TRBV10-2|-
TGCGCCAGTTCAGGGTTCTCGACCACTGAAGCTTTCTTT
CASSGFSTTEAFF
>TRBD2|TRBJ2-1|TRBV30|-
TGTGCCTGGAGTCCCACTAGCGGGGGAGAGCAGTTCTTC
CAWSPTSGGEQFF
>TRBD2|TRBJ2-7|TRBV20-1|-
TGCAGTGCTAGTCCGGGACTAGATGTCGAGCAGTACTTC
CSASPGLDVEQYF
>TRBD2|TRBJ2-7|TRBV7-7|-
TGTGCCAGCAGCTTAGGGACTAGCGGGGAATACGAGCAGTACTTC
CASSLGTSGEYEQYF
>-|TRBJ1-2|TRBV5-1|-
TGCGCCAGCAGCGATCGAGGAGGCTACACCTTC
CASSDRGGYTF
>-|TRBJ1-1|TRBV6-5|-
TGTGCCAGCAGGAGTGAGACAATCACTGAAGCTTTCTTT
CASRSETITEAFF
>TRBD2|TRBJ2-7|TRBV11-3|-
TGTGCCAGCAGCTCCGGACTAGCGGGGTATGACGAGCAGTACTTC
CASSSGLAGYDEQYF
>-|TRBJ2-2|TRBV10-3|-
TGTGCCATAACAATGGACAGGAACACCGGGGAGCTGTTTTTT
CAITMDRNTGELFF
>-|TRBJ1-5|TRBV19|-
TGTGCCAGTATAGACAGGTCGGGGCAGCCCCAGCATTTT
CASIDRSGQPQHF
>TRBD1|TRBJ2-5|TRBV9|-
TGTGCCAGCAGCCTATCGACAGGGGGAGAGACCCAGTACTTC
CASSLSTGGETQYF
>TRBD2|TRBJ2-3|TRBV18|-
TGTGCCAGCTCACCGATACTAGCGGGAGTAACAGATACGCAGTATTTT
CASSPILAGVTDTQYF
>TRBD2|TRBJ2-7|TRBV11-2|-
TGTGCCAGCAGCCCTGGAGGCGGGAGGGCCTACGAGCAGTACTTC
CASSPGGGRAYEQYF
>TRBD1|TRBJ1-5|TRBV12-3/TRBV12-4|-
TGTGCCAGCAGTAACAGGGGTCAGGGGCCCCAGCATTTT
CASSNRGQGPQHF
>-|TRBJ2-7|TRBV9|few
TGTGCCAGCAGCGTAAGAGGAGGGGAAAGCTCCTACGAGCAGTACTTC
CASSVRGGESSYEQYF